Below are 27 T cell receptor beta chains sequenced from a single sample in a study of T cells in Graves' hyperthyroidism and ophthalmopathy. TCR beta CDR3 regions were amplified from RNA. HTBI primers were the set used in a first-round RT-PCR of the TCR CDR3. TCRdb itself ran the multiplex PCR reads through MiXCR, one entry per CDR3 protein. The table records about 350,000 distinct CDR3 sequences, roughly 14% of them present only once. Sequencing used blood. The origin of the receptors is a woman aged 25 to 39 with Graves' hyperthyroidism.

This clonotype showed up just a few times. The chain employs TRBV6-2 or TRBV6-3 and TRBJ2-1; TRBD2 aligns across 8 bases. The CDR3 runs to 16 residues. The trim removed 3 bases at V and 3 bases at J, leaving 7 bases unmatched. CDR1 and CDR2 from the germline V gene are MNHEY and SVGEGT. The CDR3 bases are TGTGCCAGCAGTTATAATAAGCGGGAGTTCTACAATGAGCAGTTCTTC. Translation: CASSYNKREFYNEQFF.

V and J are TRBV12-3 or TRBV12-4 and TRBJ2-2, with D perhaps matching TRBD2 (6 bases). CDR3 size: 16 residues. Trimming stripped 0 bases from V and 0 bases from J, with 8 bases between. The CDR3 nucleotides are TGTGCCAGCAGTTTAGCTCGGGGGACGAACACCGGGGAGCTGTTTTTT. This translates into CASSLARGTNTGELFF.

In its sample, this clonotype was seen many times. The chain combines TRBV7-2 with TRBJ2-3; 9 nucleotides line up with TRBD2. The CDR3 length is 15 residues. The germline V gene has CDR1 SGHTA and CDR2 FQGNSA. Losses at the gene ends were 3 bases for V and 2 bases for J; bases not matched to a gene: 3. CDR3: CASSFAGGLTDTQYF. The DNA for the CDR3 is TGTGCCAGCAGCTTCGCGGGAGGGCTCACAGATACGCAGTATTTT. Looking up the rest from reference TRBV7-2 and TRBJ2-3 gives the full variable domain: GAGVSQSPSNKVTEKGKDVELRCDPISGHTALYWYRQSLGQGLEFLIYFQGNSAPDKSGLPSDRFSAERTGGSVSTLTIQRTQQEDSAVYLCASSFAGGLTDTQYFGPGTRLTVL.

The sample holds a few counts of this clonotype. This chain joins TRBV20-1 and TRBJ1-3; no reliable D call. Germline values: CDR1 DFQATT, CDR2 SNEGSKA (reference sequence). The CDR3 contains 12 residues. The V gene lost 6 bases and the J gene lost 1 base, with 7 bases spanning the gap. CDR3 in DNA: TGCAGTGCGACAATTTCTGGAAACACCATATATTTT. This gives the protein CSATISGNTIYF.

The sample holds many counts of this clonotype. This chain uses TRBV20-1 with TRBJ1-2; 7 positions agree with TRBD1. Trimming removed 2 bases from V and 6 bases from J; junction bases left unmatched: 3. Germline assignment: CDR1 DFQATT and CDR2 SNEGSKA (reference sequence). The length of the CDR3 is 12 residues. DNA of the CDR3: TGCAGTGCTAGAAGGGGGCAGCATGGCTACACCTTC. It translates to CSARRGQHGYTF.

Here the CDR3 DNA reads TGTGCCAGCAGTGAACTCGGGACACTCAACAATGAGCAGTTCTTC. It codes for CASSELGTLNNEQFF. The chain links TRBV25-1 to TRBJ2-1; possible D gene TRBD1, 6 bases. CDR3 length equals 15 residues. V dropped 2 bases and J dropped 5 bases, with 13 bases sitting between them. The germline V gene has CDR1 MGHDK and CDR2 SYGVNS.

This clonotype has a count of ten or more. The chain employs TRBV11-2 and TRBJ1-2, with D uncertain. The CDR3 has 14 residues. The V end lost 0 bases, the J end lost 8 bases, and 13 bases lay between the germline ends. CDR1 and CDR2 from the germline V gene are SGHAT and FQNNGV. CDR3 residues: CASSLDKTPWGYTF. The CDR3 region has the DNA TGTGCCAGCAGCTTAGATAAAACTCCCTGGGGCTACACCTTC.

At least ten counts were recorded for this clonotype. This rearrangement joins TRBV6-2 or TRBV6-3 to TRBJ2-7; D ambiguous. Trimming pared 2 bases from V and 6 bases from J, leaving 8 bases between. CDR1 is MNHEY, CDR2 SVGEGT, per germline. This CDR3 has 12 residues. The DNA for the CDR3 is TGTGCCAGCAGTTACGGGGTAGGCGAGCAGTACTTC. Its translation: CASSYGVGEQYF.

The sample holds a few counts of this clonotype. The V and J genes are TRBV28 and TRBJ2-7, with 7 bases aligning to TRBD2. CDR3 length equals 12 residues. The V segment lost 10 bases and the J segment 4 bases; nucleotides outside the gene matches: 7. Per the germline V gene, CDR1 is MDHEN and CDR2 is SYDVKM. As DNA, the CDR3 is TGTGCCACCCGTAGCGGGTATTACGAGCAGTACTTC. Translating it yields CATRSGYYEQYF. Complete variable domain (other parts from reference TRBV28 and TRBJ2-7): DVKVTQSSRYLVKRTGEKVFLECVQDMDHENMFWYRQDPGLGLRLIYFSYDVKMKEKGDIPEGYSVSREKKERFSLILESASTNQTSMYLCATRSGYYEQYFGPGTRLTVT.

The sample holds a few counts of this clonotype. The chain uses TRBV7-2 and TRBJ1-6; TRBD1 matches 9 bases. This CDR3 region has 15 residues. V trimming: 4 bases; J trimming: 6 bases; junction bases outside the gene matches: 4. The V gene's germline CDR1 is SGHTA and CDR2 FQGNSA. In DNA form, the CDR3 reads TGTGCCAGCAGCTCACAGACAGGGGGTAATTCACCCCTCCACTTT. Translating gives CASSSQTGGNSPLHF.

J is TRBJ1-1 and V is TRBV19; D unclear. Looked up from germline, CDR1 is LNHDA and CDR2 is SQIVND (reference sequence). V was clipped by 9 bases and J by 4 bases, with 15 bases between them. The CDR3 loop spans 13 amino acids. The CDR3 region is CASAESGFTEAFF. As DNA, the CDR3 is TGTGCCAGCGCCGAGTCCGGATTCACTGAAGCTTTCTTT.

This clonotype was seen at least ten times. The CDR3 sequence: CASRLAGAAGELFF. Written as DNA, the CDR3 is TGCGCCAGCAGACTAGCGGGAGCTGCCGGGGAGCTGTTTTTT. The chain employs TRBV5-1 and TRBJ2-2; 11 nucleotides line up with TRBD2. Looked up from germline, CDR1 is SGHRS and CDR2 is YFSETQ. Germline trimming cut 5 bases from V and 6 bases from J; bases unmatched to any gene: 3. The length of the CDR3 is 14 residues.

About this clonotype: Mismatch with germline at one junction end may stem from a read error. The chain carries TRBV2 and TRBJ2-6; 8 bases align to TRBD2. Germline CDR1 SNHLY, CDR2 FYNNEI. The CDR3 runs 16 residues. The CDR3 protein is CASTFGGGAGANALTF. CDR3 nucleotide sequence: TGTGCCAGCACTTTCGGGGGGGGGGCTGGGGCCAACGCCCTGACTTTC.

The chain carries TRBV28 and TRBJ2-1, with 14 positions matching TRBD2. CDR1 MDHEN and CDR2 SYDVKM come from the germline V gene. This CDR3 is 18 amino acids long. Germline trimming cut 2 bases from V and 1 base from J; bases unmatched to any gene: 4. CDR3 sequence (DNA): TGTGCCAGCAGTTTAGGGACTAGCGGGAGTTTATCCTACAATGAGCAGTTCTTC. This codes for CASSLGTSGSLSYNEQFF.

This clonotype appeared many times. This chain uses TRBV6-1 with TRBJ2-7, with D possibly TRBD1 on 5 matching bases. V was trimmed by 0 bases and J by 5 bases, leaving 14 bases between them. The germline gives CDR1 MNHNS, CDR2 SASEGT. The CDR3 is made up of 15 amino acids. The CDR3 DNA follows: TGTGCCAGCAGTGAAGCAGCAGACAGTCCAGACGAGCAGTACTTC. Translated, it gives CASSEAADSPDEQYF.

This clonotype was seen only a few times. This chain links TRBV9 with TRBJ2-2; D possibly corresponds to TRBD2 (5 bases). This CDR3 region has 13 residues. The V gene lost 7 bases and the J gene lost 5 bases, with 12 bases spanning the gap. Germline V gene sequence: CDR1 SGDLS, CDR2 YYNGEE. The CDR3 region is CASVDRLTGELFF. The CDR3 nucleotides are TGTGCCAGCGTCGACCGACTAACCGGGGAGCTGTTTTTT.

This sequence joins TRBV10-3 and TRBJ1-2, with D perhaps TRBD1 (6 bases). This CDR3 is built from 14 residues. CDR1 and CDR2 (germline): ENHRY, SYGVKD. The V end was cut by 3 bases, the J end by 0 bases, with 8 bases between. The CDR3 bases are TGTGCCATCAGTGATAGGGGGACTAACTATGGCTACACCTTC. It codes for CAISDRGTNYGYTF.

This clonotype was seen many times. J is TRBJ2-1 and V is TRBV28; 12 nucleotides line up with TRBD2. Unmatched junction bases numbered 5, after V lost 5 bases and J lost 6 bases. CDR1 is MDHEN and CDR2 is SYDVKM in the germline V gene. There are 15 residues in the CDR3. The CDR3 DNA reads TGTGCCAGCAGTATACTAGCGGGAGGACTCAATGAGCAGTTCTTC. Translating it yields CASSILAGGLNEQFF.

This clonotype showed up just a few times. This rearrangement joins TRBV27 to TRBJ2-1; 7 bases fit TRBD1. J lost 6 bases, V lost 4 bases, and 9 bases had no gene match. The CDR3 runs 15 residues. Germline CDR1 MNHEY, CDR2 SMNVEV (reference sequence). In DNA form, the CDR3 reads TGTGCCAGCAGTTCCCGGGACAGAAACTTCAATGAGCAGTTCTTC. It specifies CASSSRDRNFNEQFF.

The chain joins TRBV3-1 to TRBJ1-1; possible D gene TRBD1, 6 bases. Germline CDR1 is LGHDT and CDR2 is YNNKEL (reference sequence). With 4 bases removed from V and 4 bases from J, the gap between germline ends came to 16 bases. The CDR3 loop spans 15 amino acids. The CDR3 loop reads CASSLRTGQGTEAFF. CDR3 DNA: TGTGCCAGCAGCCTCCGGACGGGACAAGGCACTGAAGCTTTCTTT.

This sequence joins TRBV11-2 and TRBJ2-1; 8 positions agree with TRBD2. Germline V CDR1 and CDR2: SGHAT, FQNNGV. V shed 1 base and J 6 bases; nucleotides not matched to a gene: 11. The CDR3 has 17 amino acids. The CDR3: CASSLAPAGVLFNEQFF. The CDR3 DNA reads TGTGCCAGCAGCTTAGCCCCAGCGGGAGTCCTGTTCAATGAGCAGTTCTTC. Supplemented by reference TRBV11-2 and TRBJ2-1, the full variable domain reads EAGVAQSPRYKIIEKRQSVAFWCNPISGHATLYWYQQILGQGPKLLIQFQNNGVVDDSQLPKDRFSAERLKGVDSTLKIQPAKLEDSAVYLCASSLAPAGVLFNEQFFGPGTRLTVL.

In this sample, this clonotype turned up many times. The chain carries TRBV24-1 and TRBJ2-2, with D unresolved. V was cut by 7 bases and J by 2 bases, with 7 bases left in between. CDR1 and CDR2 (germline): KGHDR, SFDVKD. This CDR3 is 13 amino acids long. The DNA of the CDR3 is TGTGCCACCAGACAGACAAACACCGGGGAGCTGTTTTTT. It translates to CATRQTNTGELFF.

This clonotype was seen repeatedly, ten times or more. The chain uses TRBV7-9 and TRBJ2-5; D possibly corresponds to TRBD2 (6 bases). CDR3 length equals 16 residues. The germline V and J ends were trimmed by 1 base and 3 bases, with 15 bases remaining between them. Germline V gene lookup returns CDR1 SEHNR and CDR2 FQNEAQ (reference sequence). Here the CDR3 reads CASSLVPGGTEETQYF. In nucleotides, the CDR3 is TGTGCCAGCAGCTTAGTTCCCGGCGGGACCGAAGAGACCCAGTACTTC.

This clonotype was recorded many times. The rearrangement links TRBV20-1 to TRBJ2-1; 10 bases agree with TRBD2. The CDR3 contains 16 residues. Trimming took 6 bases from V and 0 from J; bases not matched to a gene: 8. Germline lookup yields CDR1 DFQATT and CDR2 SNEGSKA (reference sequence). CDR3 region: CSAPGLAADSYNEQFF. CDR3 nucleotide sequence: TGCAGTGCCCCTGGACTAGCGGCTGACTCCTACAATGAGCAGTTCTTC.

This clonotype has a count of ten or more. The CDR3 bases are TGTGCCAGCAGTTCCAGCGACAGGTATCAGCCCCAGCATTTT. This encodes CASSSSDRYQPQHF. The V gene is TRBV27, the J gene TRBJ1-5, with D maybe TRBD1 (6 bases). This CDR3 contains 14 residues. In germline, CDR1 is MNHEY, CDR2 SMNVEV (reference sequence). Deletions cut 4 bases from V and 5 bases from J, with 12 bases between.

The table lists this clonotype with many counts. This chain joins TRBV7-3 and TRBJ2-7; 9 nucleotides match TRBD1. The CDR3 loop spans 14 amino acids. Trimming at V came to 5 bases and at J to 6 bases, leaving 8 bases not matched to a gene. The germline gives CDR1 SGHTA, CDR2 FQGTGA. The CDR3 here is CASSRTGGSTEQYF. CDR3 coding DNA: TGTGCCAGCAGCCGAACAGGGGGCTCGACCGAGCAGTACTTC.

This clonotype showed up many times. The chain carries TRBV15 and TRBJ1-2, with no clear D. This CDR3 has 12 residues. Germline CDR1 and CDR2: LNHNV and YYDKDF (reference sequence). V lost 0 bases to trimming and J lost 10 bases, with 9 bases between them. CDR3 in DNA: TGTGCCACCAGCAGAGAGGTTCCTTTCTACACCTTC. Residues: CATSREVPFYTF.